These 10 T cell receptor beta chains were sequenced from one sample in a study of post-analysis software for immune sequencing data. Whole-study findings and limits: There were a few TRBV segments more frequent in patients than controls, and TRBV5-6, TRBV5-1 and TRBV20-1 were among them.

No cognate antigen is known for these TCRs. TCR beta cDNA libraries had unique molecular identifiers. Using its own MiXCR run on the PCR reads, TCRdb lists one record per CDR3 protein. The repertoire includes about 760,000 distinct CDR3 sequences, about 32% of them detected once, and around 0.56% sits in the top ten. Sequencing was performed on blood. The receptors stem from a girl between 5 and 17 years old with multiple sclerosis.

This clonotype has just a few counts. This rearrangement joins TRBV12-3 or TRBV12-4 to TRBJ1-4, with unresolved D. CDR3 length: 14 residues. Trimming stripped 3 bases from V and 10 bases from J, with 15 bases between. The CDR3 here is CASSLEGPSGKLFF. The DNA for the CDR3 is TGTGCCAGCAGTTTGGAAGGGCCGTCGGGAAAACTGTTTTTT.

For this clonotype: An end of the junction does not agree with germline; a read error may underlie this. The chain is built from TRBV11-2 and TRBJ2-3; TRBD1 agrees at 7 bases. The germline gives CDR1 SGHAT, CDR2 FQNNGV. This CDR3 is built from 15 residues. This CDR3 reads CANSLGDRGADTQYF. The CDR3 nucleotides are TGTGCCAACAGCCTGGGGGACAGAGGGGCAGATACGCAGTATTTT. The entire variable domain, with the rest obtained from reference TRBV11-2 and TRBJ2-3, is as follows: EAGVAQSPRYKIIEKRQSVAFWCNPISGHATLYWYQQILGQGPKLLIQFQNNGVVDDSQLPKDRFSAERLKGVDSTLKIQPAKLEDSAVYLCANSLGDRGADTQYFGPGTRLTVL.

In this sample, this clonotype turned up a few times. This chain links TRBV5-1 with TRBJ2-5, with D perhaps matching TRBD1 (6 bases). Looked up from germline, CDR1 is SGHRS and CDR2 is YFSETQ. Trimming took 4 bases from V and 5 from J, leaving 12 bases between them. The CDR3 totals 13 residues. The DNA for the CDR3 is TGCGCCAGCAGCAGAAGCAGGGGTGAGACCCAGTACTTC. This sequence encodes CASSRSRGETQYF.

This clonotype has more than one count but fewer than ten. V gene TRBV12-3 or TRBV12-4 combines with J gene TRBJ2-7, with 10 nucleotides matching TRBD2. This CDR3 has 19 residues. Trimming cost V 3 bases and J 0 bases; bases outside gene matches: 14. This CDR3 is CASSFRRPSGGKSSYEQYF. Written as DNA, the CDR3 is TGTGCCAGCAGTTTCCGGCGGCCTAGCGGGGGCAAAAGCTCCTACGAGCAGTACTTC.

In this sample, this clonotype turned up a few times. The chain's CDR3 is CASSGGAGSSYEQYF. CDR3 bases: TGTGCCAGCAGCGGAGGGGCAGGGAGCTCCTACGAGCAGTACTTC. V usage is TRBV7-8 and J usage is TRBJ2-7; possibly TRBD2 for D (6 bases). Trimming cost V 5 bases and J 0 bases, with 14 bases left between them. This CDR3 has 15 amino acids. Germline CDR1 and CDR2: SGHVS and FQNEAQ.

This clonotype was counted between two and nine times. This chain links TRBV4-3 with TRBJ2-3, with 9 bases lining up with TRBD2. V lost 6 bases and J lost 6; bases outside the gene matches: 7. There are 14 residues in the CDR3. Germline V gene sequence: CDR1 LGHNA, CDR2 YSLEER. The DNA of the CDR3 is TGCGCCAGCAGACGGACTAGCGTAACGGATACGCAGTATTTT. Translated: CASRRTSVTDTQYF.

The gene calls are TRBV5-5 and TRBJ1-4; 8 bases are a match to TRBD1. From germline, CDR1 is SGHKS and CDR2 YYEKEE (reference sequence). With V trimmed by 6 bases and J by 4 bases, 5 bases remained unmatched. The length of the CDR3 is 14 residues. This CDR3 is CASTDRGGNEKLFF. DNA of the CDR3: TGTGCCAGCACCGACAGGGGAGGTAATGAAAAACTGTTTTTT.

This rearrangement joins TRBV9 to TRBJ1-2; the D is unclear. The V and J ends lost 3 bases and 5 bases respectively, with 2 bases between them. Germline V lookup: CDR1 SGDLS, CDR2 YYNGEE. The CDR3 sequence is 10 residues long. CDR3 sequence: CASSAYGYTF. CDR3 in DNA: TGTGCCAGCAGCGCGTATGGCTACACCTTC.

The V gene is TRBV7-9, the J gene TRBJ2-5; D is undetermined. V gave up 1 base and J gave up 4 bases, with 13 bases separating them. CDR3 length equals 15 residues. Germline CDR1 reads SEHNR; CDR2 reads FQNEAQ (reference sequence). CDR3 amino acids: CASSLDQAPGETQYF. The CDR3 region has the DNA TGTGCCAGCAGCTTAGACCAGGCGCCTGGAGAGACCCAGTACTTC.

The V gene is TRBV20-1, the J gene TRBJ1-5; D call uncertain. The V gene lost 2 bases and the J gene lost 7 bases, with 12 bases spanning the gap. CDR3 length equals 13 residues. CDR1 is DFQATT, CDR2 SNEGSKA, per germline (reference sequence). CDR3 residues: CSARTLRGQPQHF. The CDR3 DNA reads TGCAGTGCTAGAACCCTCCGGGGACAGCCCCAGCATTTT.